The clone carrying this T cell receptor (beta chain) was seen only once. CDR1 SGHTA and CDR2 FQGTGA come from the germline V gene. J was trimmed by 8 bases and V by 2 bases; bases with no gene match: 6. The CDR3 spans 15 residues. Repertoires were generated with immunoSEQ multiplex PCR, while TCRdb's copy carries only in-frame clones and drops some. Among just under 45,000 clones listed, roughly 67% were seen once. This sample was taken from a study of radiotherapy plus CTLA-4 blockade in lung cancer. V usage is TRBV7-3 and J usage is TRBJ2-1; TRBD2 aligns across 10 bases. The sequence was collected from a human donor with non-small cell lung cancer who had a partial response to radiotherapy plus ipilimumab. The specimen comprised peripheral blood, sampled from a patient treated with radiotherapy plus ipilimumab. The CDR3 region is CASSLALAGAHEQFF. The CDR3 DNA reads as TGTGCCAGCAGCTTAGCCCTAGCGGGAGCTCATGAGCAGTTCTTC.